Presented here are 8 T cell receptor beta chains from one specimen sequenced in a study of blood T cell repertoires in COVID-19. Libraries were prepared by immunoSEQ multiplex PCR; TCRdb keeps only in-frame clonotypes and omits some of them. The sample contains about 210,000 clones, approximately 84% of which appear only once. Sequencing was done on a sample of peripheral blood. These TCRs come from a woman between 45 and 60 years old with active or convalescent COVID-19.

The CDR3 sequence is CASLPGQGTDTQYF. In DNA form, the CDR3 reads TGTGCCAGCCTGCCGGGACAGGGGACAGATACGCAGTATTTT. The chain is built from TRBV25-1 and TRBJ2-3; 10 bases line up with TRBD1. After removal of 8 bases from V and 3 bases from J, the junction contained 5 bases not matched to a gene. The germline gives CDR1 MGHDK, CDR2 SYGVNS. This CDR3 has 14 residues.

This chain joins TRBV5-1 and TRBJ1-1; D is undetermined. V was trimmed by 1 base and J by 3 bases, leaving 13 bases between them. This CDR3 contains 15 residues. The V gene's germline CDR1 is SGHRS and CDR2 YFSETQ. The CDR3 here is CASSLRVRVDTEAFF. CDR3 coding DNA: TGCGCCAGCAGCTTGCGGGTTCGCGTGGACACTGAAGCTTTCTTT.

DNA of the CDR3: TGTGCCATCAGTGAAGTTTCGGGGGTTAGGAGCTATGGCTACACCTTC. This sequence encodes CAISEVSGVRSYGYTF. The chain carries TRBV10-3 and TRBJ1-2; D may be TRBD1 (5 bases). From germline, CDR1 is ENHRY and CDR2 SYGVKD. The CDR3 contains 16 residues. The V end lost 3 bases, the J end lost 4 bases, and 18 bases lay between the germline ends.

About this clone: Its ends do not fully match the called genes, so a read error is possible. The chain carries TRBV2 and TRBJ2-7; D unclear. Germline V gene sequence: CDR1 SNHLY, CDR2 FYNNEI. The CDR3 contains 15 residues. The CDR3 DNA is TGTGCCAGCAGTGAACGAGCCCTCTCCTCCCACGAGCAGTACTTC. Its protein product is CASSERALSSHEQYF.

The CDR3 reads CASSVGPAGQVDTQYF. CDR3 DNA: TGCGCCAGCAGCGTGGGACCGGCGGGGCAGGTAGATACGCAGTATTTT. The genes are TRBV5-1 and TRBJ2-3, with D perhaps matching TRBD2 (6 bases). V dropped 4 bases and J dropped 5 bases, with 20 bases sitting between them. The germline V gene encodes CDR1 SGHRS and CDR2 YFSETQ. This CDR3 has 16 amino acids.

V gene TRBV2 combines with J gene TRBJ1-3, with TRBD1 as a possible D gene (5 bases). Germline CDR1 is SNHLY and CDR2 is FYNNEI. There are 15 residues in the CDR3. The V end was cut by 6 bases, the J end by 9 bases, with 21 bases between. In nucleotides, the CDR3 is TGTGCCAGCAGCGTCCATGTTGGGACTTGGAGCACCATATATTTT. Protein sequence: CASSVHVGTWSTIYF.

The chain recombines TRBV10-3 with TRBJ2-1, with 10 bases identical to TRBD2. Germline V CDR1 and CDR2: ENHRY, SYGVKD. J was trimmed by 6 bases and V by 3 bases; bases with no gene match: 5. The CDR3 is 15 amino acids. The DNA of the CDR3 is TGTGCCATCAGTGACTCAGCGGGAGGGCCCAATGAGCAGTTCTTC. Its translation is CAISDSAGGPNEQFF.

CDR3 in amino acids: CASSEGQGRSNQPQHF. The CDR3 DNA reads as TGTGCCAGCAGTGAAGGACAGGGCCGGAGCAATCAGCCCCAGCATTTT. The J gene is TRBJ1-5, the V gene TRBV6-1; TRBD1 matches at 7 bases. CDR1 is MNHNS and CDR2 is SASEGT in the germline V gene. V was clipped by 1 base and J by 1 base; unmatched bases: 4. CDR3 size: 16 residues.